These 3 T cell receptor beta chains were all obtained from the same sample, sequenced in a study of T cells in Graves' hyperthyroidism and ophthalmopathy. Researchers took RNA transcripts and amplified the TCR beta CDR3 regions from them. HTBI primers were employed in a first-round RT-PCR of the TCR CDR3. TCRdb itself ran the multiplex PCR reads through MiXCR, one entry per CDR3 protein. The repertoire has over 500,000 distinct CDR3 sequences, less than 15% of them found once; the top ten carry more than 11%. Sequences were obtained from blood. Receptors were obtained from a woman in her forties with Graves' hyperthyroidism.

There are many counts of this clonotype. V gene TRBV30 combines with J gene TRBJ2-7, with D uncertain. V shed 2 bases and J shed 5 bases, with 10 bases lying between them. Germline CDR1 is GTSNPN and CDR2 is SVGIG (reference sequence). CDR3 size: 12 residues. As DNA, the CDR3 is TGTGCCTGGAGTTTGGGTACCAACGAGCAGTACTTC. As protein: CAWSLGTNEQYF. Using reference TRBV30 and TRBJ2-7 for the parts outside the CDR3, the full variable domain is SQTIHQWPATLVQPVGSPLSLECTVEGTSNPNLYWYRQAAGRGLQLLFYSVGIGQISSEVPQNLSASRPQDRQFILSSKKLLLSDSGFYLCAWSLGTNEQYFGPGTRLTVT.

This clonotype was picked up many times. The V call is TRBV20-1, the J call TRBJ1-6; TRBD1 agrees at 7 bases. Losses at the gene ends were 7 bases for V and 7 bases for J; bases not matched to a gene: 10. From germline, CDR1 is DFQATT and CDR2 SNEGSKA (reference sequence). This CDR3 spans 14 amino acids. The chain's CDR3 is CSVRPGGQNSPLHF. Written as DNA, the CDR3 is TGCAGTGTCCGGCCAGGGGGGCAAAATTCACCCCTCCACTTT.

Ten or more counts support this clonotype. This sequence joins TRBV27 and TRBJ2-1; 9 bases match TRBD2. Trimming at V came to 5 bases and at J to 5 bases, leaving 7 bases not matched to a gene. CDR3 size: 15 residues. Germline V gene data show CDR1 as MNHEY and CDR2 as SMNVEV (reference sequence). The CDR3 DNA reads as TGTGCCAGCAGTGGTAGCGGGAGCCCCCACAATGAGCAGTTCTTC. Encoded protein: CASSGSGSPHNEQFF.